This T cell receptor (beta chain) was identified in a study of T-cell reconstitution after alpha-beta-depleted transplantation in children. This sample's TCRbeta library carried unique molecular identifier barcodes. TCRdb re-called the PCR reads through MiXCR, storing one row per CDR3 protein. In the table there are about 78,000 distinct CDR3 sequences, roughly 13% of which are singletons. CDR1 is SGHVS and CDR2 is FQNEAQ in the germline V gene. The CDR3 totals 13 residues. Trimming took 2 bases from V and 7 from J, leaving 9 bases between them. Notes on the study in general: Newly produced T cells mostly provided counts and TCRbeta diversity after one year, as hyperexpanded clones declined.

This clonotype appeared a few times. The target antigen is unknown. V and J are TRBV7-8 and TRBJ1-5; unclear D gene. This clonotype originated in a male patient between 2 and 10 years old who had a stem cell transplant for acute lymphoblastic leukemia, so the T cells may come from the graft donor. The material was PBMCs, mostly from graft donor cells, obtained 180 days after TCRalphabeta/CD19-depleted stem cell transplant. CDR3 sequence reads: CASSLLGRQPQHF. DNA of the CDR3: TGTGCCAGCAGCTTATTGGGCAGACAGCCCCAGCATTTT. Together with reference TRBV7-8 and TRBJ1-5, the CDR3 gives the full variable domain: GAGVSQSPRYKVAKRGQDVALRCDPISGHVSLFWYQQALGQGPEFLTYFQNEAQLDKSGLPSDRFFAERPEGSVSTLKIQRTQQEDSAVYLCASSLLGRQPQHFGDGTRLSIL.